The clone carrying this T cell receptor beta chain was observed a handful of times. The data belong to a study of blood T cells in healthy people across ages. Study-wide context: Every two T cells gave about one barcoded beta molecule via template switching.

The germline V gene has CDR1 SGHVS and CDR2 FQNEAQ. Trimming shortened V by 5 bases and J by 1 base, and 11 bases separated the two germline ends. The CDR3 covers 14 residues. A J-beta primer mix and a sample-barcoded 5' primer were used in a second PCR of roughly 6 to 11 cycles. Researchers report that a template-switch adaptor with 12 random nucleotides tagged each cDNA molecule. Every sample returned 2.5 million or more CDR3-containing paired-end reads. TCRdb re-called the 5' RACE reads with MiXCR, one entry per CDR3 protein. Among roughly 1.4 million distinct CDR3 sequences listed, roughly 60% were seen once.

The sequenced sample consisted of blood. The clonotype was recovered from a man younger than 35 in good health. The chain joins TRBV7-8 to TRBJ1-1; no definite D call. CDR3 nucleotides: TGTGCCAGCAGCACTGGACTTGCGAACACTGAAGCTTTCTTT. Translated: CASSTGLANTEAFF.